This entry concerns a single T cell receptor (beta chain). Its antigen is unknown. The CDR3 sequence is 14 residues long. The germline V gene encodes CDR1 KGHSH and CDR2 LQKENI. Trimming took off 3 bases at V and 3 bases at J, with 11 bases between the two ends. This entry belongs to a study of neoadjuvant nivolumab and ipilimumab in lung cancer. Study as a whole: The combination arm added day-1 ipilimumab 1 mg/kg to nivolumab 3 mg/kg on days 1, 15, 29. Whole-study results and caveats: Resected-tumor TCR richness correlated positively with pretherapy blood richness. Compared with tumor-adjacent uninvolved lung, resected tumors showed greater richness and clonality.

This table comes from immunoSEQ multiplex PCR, and its TCRdb copy is limited to in-frame clones, with some not included. The repertoire has approximately 8,400 clones, roughly three quarters of them found once; the top ten carry 6.7%. The material sequenced was adjacent normal lung tissue, taken after neoadjuvant nivolumab, alone or with ipilimumab, at or shortly before surgery. The V call is TRBV18, the J call TRBJ1-1, with D possibly matching TRBD1 (6 bases). This TCR was recovered from an adult with non-small cell lung cancer. This CDR3 reads CASSPTGSDTEAFF. DNA for the CDR3: TGTGCCAGCTCACCCACAGGGAGTGACACTGAAGCTTTCTTT.